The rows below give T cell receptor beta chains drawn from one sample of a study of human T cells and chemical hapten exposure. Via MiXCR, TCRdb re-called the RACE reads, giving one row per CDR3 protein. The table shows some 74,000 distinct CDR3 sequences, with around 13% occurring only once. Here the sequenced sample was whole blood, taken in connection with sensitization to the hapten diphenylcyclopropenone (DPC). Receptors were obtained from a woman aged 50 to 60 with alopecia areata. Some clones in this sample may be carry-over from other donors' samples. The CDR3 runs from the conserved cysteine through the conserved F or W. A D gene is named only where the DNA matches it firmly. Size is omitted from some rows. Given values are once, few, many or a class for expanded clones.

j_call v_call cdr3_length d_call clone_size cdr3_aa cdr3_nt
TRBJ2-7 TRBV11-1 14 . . CASSWGPNQYEQYF TGTGCCAGCAGCTGGGGACCTAACCAATACGAGCAGTACTTC
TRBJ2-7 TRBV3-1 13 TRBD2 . CASSSSGRGEQYF TGTGCCAGCAGCTCTAGCGGGAGGGGAGAGCAGTACTTC
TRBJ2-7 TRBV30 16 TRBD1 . CAWSLPPGQGTYEQYF TGTGCCTGGAGTCTCCCCCCGGGACAGGGGACTTACGAGCAGTACTTC
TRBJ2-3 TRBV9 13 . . CASSVEGVHTQYF TGTGCCAGCAGCGTAGAGGGGGTCCATACGCAGTATTTT
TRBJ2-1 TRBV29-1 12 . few CSGRSSYNEQFF TGCAGCGGGCGAAGCTCCTACAATGAGCAGTTCTTC
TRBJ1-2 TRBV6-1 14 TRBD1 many CASSQTGDGYGYTF TGTGCCAGCAGCCAGACAGGGGACGGCTATGGCTACACCTTC
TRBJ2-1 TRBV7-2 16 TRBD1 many CASSSWTGAIYNEQFF TGTGCCAGCAGCTCATGGACAGGGGCGATCTACAATGAGCAGTTCTTC
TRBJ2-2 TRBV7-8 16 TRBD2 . CASSLVLAGETGELFF TGTGCCAGCAGCTTAGTACTAGCGGGAGAAACCGGGGAGCTGTTTTTT
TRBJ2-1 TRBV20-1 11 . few CSASNYNEQFF TGCAGTGCTAGCAACTACAATGAGCAGTTCTTC
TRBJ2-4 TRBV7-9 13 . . CASSLAGENIQYF TGTGCCAGCAGCTTAGCGGGGGAAAACATTCAGTACTTC
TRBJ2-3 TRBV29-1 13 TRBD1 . CSGSRGSTDTQYF TGCAGCGGATCCAGGGGGAGCACAGATACGCAGTATTTT
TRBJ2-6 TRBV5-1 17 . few CASSLGITSSGANVLTF TGCGCCAGCAGCTTGGGAATAACAAGCTCTGGGGCCAACGTCCTGACTTTC